The 16 T cell receptor beta chains below come from one sample, sequenced in a study of molecular identifiers for immune sequencing clone quantification. TCRdb independently ran MiXCR on the PCR reads; one entry per CDR3 protein. The repertoire holds some 320,000 distinct CDR3 sequences, with over 20% as singletons. Material for sequencing was naive CD8+ T cells from blood, with Jurkat cell RNA spiked in. Regarding subset: FACS-sorted CD8+CD4-CCR7+CD45RA+ naive T cells. The source of these receptors is a human donor in good health. Some libraries in this study had Jurkat cell RNA spiked in.

The chain employs TRBV10-1 and TRBJ1-1; 8 bases match TRBD1. Germline V gene lookup returns CDR1 WNHNN and CDR2 SYGVQD (reference sequence). This CDR3 is built from 13 residues. Germline trimming cut 5 bases from V and 4 bases from J; bases unmatched to any gene: 3. The CDR3 protein is CASSHRGGTEAFF. As DNA, the CDR3 is TGCGCCAGCAGTCACAGGGGGGGCACTGAAGCTTTCTTT.

This clonotype was counted only a few times. This chain joins TRBV29-1 and TRBJ2-1; maybe TRBD2 (5 bases). The V gene lost 1 base and the J gene lost 3 bases, with 13 bases spanning the gap. The germline gives CDR1 SQVTM, CDR2 ANQGSEA. The CDR3 has 15 amino acids. The CDR3: CSVEGTPEGYNEQFF. In nucleotides, the CDR3 is TGCAGCGTTGAAGGCACACCCGAGGGCTACAATGAGCAGTTCTTC.

This clonotype was counted between two and nine times. The chain links TRBV12-5 to TRBJ1-6; D unresolved. Germline V gives CDR1 LGHNT, CDR2 FRNRAP. CDR3 length equals 14 residues. The V end lost 5 bases, the J end lost 5 bases, and 10 bases lay between the germline ends. DNA for the CDR3: TGTGCTAGTGGTCCGGCTTCAAATAATTCACCCCTCCACTTT. It translates to CASGPASNNSPLHF.

The chain uses TRBV16 and TRBJ1-2, with D possibly being TRBD1 (5 bases). There are 16 residues in the CDR3. CDR1 and CDR2 from the germline V gene are KGHSY and FQNENV. V lost 7 bases and J 1 base, leaving 19 bases between the germline ends. CDR3: CASTPLVGTGNYGYTF. DNA of the CDR3: TGTGCCAGCACCCCCCTCGTGGGGACGGGTAACTATGGCTACACCTTC. Filled out from reference TRBV16 and TRBJ1-2, the complete variable domain reads GEEVAQTPKHLVRGEGQKAKLYCAPIKGHSYVFWYQQVLKNEFKFLISFQNENVFDETGMPKERFSAKCLPNSPCSLEIQATKLEDSAVYFCASTPLVGTGNYGYTFGSGTRLTVV.

The chain is built from TRBV4-3 and TRBJ2-7; possible D gene TRBD2, 5 bases. The CDR3 consists of 15 residues. From germline, CDR1 is LGHNA and CDR2 YSLEER. V lost 0 bases to trimming and J lost 3 bases, with 12 bases between them. The chain's CDR3 is CASSQDVGAGYEQYF. CDR3 nucleotides: TGCGCCAGCAGCCAAGATGTCGGTGCGGGCTACGAGCAGTACTTC.

For this clonotype: It is likely a read error, because the conserved phenylalanine at the end of the CDR3 is missing. This chain connects TRBV13 to TRBJ2-1; 9 nucleotides match TRBD1. The germline gives CDR1 PRHDT, CDR2 FYEKMQ (reference sequence). After removal of 7 bases from V and 8 bases from J, the junction contained 12 bases not matched to a gene. The CDR3 runs to 15 residues. The CDR3, as DNA: TGTGCCAGCAACTACCGGGACAGGGTTATGGATGAGCAGTTCCTC. Protein: CASNYRDRVMDEQFL.

The sample holds many counts of this clonotype. V is TRBV4-3 and J is TRBJ2-7, with a possible D match to TRBD1 (6 bases). Per germline, CDR1 LGHNA and CDR2 YSLEER. This CDR3 is 13 amino acids long. V was pared by 1 base and J by 4 bases, with 8 bases between. This CDR3 reads CASSQAQGYEQYF. The CDR3 DNA sequence: TGCGCCAGCAGCCAAGCCCAGGGGTACGAGCAGTACTTC.

As for this clonotype: This sequence may be a read error, since a much larger clone differs from it by one base. The chain employs TRBV23-1 and TRBJ2-6, with D perhaps assigned TRBD1 or TRBD2 (5 bases each). TRBV23-1 is an ORF for which the function is uncertain. Trimming took off 0 bases at V and 0 bases at J, with 9 bases between the two ends. The CDR3 spans 17 residues. The chain's CDR3 is CASSQSGGYSGANVLTF. DNA of the CDR3: TGCGCCAGCAGTCAATCTGGGGGATACTCTGGGGCCAACGTCCTGACTTTC.

The sample holds a few counts of this clonotype. The CDR3 sequence is CASSLPLGDREYEQYF. The CDR3 nucleotides are TGCGCCAGCAGCCTACCCCTGGGGGACAGGGAGTACGAGCAGTACTTC. The chain couples TRBV5-1 to TRBJ2-7; 9 positions match TRBD1. The CDR3 consists of 16 residues. CDR1 is SGHRS and CDR2 is YFSETQ in the germline V gene. V lost 4 bases and J lost 4; bases outside the gene matches: 12.

On this clonotype itself: This clone may be a read error of a much larger clone one base away. The CDR3 bases are TGTGCCAGCGGTCCTGCGAGGGGGCTACTAACTAATGGCTACACCTTC. Amino acid sequence: CASGPARGLLTNGYTF. V gene TRBV28 combines with J gene TRBJ1-2; TRBD1 aligns across 7 bases. The CDR3 runs to 16 residues. Germline CDR1 reads MDHEN; CDR2 reads SYDVKM. With V trimmed by 8 bases and J by 6 bases, 18 bases remained unmatched.

Note on this clonotype: One base away lies a much larger clone, so this may be a sequencing read error. The V gene is TRBV20-1, the J gene TRBJ2-7; a weak D match, TRBD2 (6 bases). The V end lost 3 bases, the J end lost 8 bases, and 17 bases lay between the germline ends. The length of the CDR3 is 13 residues. The germline gives CDR1 DFQATT, CDR2 SNEGSKA (reference sequence). CDR3 nucleotide sequence: TGCAGTGCTAGGAGTCTAGCGAGTTACAAGCAGTACTTC. The encoded protein is CSARSLASYKQYF.

This clonotype has ten or more counts. The rearrangement joins TRBV29-1 to TRBJ1-1; no firm D call. Germline V gene lookup returns CDR1 SQVTM and CDR2 ANQGSEA. The CDR3 sequence is 11 residues long. Trimming took off 3 bases at V and 3 bases at J, with 5 bases between the two ends. The CDR3 protein is CSVDIDTEAFF. CDR3 DNA sequence: TGCAGCGTTGATATAGACACTGAAGCTTTCTTT. The full variable domain, completed using reference TRBV29-1 and TRBJ1-1, is SAVISQKPSRDICQRGTSLTIQCQVDSQVTMMFWYRQQPGQSLTLIATANQGSEATYESGFVIDKFPISRPNLTFSTLTVSNMSPEDSSIYLCSVDIDTEAFFGQGTRLTVV.

This clonotype was counted at least ten times. The chain joins TRBV5-1 to TRBJ2-3; D not resolved. CDR1 is SGHRS, CDR2 YFSETQ, per germline. The CDR3 covers 14 residues. With 2 bases removed from V and 2 bases from J, the gap between germline ends came to 9 bases. The CDR3 region is CASSFEFTTDTQYF. The CDR3 nucleotides read TGCGCCAGCAGCTTCGAATTTACCACAGATACGCAGTATTTT. The full variable domain, with the rest looked up from reference TRBV5-1 and TRBJ2-3, is KAGVTQTPRYLIKTRGQQVTLSCSPISGHRSVSWYQQTPGQGLQFLFEYFSETQRNKGNFPGRFSGRQFSNSRSEMNVSTLELGDSALYLCASSFEFTTDTQYFGPGTRLTVL.

The chain links TRBV4-3 to TRBJ1-1; maybe TRBD1 (5 bases). V dropped 1 base and J dropped 4 bases, with 19 bases sitting between them. Germline V gene data show CDR1 as LGHNA and CDR2 as YSLEER. This CDR3 has 17 amino acids. CDR3 in amino acids: CASSQGIIPGIGTEAFF. The CDR3 DNA is TGCGCCAGCAGCCAAGGGATCATTCCAGGGATAGGCACTGAAGCTTTCTTT.

This clonotype was detected only a few times. The chain combines TRBV6-6 with TRBJ2-7; 9 positions agree with TRBD1. The J segment lost 0 bases and the V segment lost 5 bases, leaving 8 bases of the junction unmatched. There are 16 residues in the CDR3. Germline assignment: CDR1 MNHNY and CDR2 SVGAGI (reference sequence). CDR3 bases: TGTGCCAGCAGTACGGGACAGGGAACCACCTCCTACGAGCAGTACTTC. Amino acid sequence: CASSTGQGTTSYEQYF.

This clonotype was picked up a small number of times. This rearrangement joins TRBV19 to TRBJ2-7; possibly TRBD1 for D (6 bases). CDR3 length: 14 residues. Germline CDR1 is LNHDA and CDR2 is SQIVND (reference sequence). V lost 8 bases and J 7 bases, leaving 21 bases between the germline ends. The CDR3 is CASGPDSLTGEQYF. CDR3 sequence (DNA): TGTGCCAGTGGACCGGACAGCCTTACCGGGGAGCAGTACTTC. Together with reference TRBV19 and TRBJ2-7, the CDR3 gives the full variable domain: DGGITQSPKYLFRKEGQNVTLSCEQNLNHDAMYWYRQDPGQGLRLIYYSQIVNDFQKGDIAEGYSVSREKKESFPLTVTSAQKNPTAFYLCASGPDSLTGEQYFGPGTRLTVT.